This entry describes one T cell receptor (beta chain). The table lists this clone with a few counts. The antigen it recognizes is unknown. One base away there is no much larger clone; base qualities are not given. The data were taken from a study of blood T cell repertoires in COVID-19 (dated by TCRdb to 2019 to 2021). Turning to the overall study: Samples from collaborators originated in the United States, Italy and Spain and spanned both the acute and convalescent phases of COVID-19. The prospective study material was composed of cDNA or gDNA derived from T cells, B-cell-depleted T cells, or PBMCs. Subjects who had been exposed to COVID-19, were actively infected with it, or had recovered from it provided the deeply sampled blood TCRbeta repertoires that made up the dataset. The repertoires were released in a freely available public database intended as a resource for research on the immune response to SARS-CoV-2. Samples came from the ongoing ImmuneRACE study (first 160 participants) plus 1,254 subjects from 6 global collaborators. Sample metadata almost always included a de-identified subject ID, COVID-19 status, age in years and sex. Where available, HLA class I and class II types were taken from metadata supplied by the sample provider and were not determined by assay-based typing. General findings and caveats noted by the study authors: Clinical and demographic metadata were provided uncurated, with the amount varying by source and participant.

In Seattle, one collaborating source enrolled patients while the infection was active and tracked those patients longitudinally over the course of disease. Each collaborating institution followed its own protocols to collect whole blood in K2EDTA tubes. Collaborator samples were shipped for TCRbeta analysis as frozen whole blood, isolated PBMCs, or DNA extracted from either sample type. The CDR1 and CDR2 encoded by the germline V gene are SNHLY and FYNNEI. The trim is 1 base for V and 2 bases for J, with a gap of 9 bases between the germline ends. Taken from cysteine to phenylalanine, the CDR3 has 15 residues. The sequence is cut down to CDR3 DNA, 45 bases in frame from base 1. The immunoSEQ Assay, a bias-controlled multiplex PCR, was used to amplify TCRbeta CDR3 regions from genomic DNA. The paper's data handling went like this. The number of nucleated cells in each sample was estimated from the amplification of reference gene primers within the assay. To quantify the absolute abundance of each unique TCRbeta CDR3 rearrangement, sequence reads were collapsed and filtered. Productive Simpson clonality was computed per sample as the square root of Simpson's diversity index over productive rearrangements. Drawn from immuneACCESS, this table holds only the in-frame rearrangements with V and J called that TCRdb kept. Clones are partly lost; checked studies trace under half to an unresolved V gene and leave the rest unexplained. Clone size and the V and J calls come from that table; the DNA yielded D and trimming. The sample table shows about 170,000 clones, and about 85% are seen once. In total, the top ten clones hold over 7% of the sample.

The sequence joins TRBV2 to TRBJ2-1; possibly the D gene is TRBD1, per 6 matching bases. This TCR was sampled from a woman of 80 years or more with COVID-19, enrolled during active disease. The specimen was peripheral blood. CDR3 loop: CASSEDRATYNEQFF. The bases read TGTGCCAGCAGTGAAGACAGGGCTACCTACAATGAGCAGTTCTTC. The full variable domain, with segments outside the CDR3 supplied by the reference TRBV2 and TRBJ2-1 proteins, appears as EPEVTQTPSHQVTQMGQEVILRCVPISNHLYFYWYRQILGQKVEFLVSFYNNEISEKSEIFDDQFSVERPDGSNFTLKIRSTKLEDSAMYFCASSEDRATYNEQFFGPGTRLTVL.